The clone carrying this TCR beta chain has just a few counts. The source of the sample is a study of blood T cell repertoires in COVID-19. Study-wide background: Donors in the United States, Italy and Spain gave samples during acute or convalescent COVID-19. From T cells, B-cell-depleted T cells, or PBMCs came the material, which was cDNA or gDNA.

The V and J ends lost 1 base and 2 bases respectively, with 9 bases between them. There are 15 residues in the CDR3. Germline CDR1 reads LNHNV; CDR2 reads YYDKDF (reference sequence). As originally analysed: For nucleated cells, counts were estimated from reference gene primer amplification. The repertoire was sequenced with immunoSEQ multiplex PCR; TCRdb's copy has only in-frame clones and lacks some. The V and J calls and clone size are taken from that table; D and trimming were inferred from the DNA. The sample lists more than 120,000 clones, roughly 87% occurring once. Sequenced input: peripheral blood. The origin of this receptor is a woman aged 50 to 60 with acute or convalescent COVID-19. V gene TRBV15 combines with J gene TRBJ1-3; D may be TRBD1 (6 bases). The DNA of the CDR3 is TGTGCCACCAGCAGAGTGACAGGAACTGGAAACACCATATATTTT. Translating gives CATSRVTGTGNTIYF.